This TCR beta chain derives from a study of spatial heterogeneity in lung cancer (dated by TCRdb to the late 2010s). Study-level background: Beta-chain transcripts were consistently detected in greater numbers than alpha-chain transcripts, which likely reflects a higher abundance of beta-chain transcripts. In the raw uncorrected reads, each unique combination of TCR and UMI appeared on average more than ten times. In non-small cell lung cancer, the study quantitatively compared TCR alpha and beta repertoires across several tumor regions, matched nontumor lung, and blood. TCR repertoire features were related to nonsynonymous mutation counts determined by whole-exome sequencing of tumor tissue. At surgery, both alpha and beta chains were TCR-sequenced in 200 to 250 tumor regions, 63 to 65 matched nontumor lung samples and a few dozen PBMC samples.

A remark on this clonotype: Its specific antigen is unknown. No base qualities exist here, and no much larger clone lies one base off it.

The method was 5' RACE. This sample was sequenced with a NextSeq 500. The TCR library protocol attached a unique molecular identifier to each TCR cDNA molecule to allow correction of PCR and sequencing errors. The paper's processing steps were these. TCR identification, UMI-based error correction and CDR3 extraction were all carried out with Decombinator tools. Expanded TCRs were defined as those above a frequency of 2 per 1,000, corresponding to the top 1% of the tumor frequency distribution. Renyi diversity was calculated using the R vegan package after each repertoire was subsampled 100 times to 5,000 TCRs. CDR3 similarity networks were built from amino acid triplet string-kernel similarity, connecting CDR3s with pairwise similarity above 0.82. The raw public reads went through TCRdb reprocessing: fastp at Q25, MiXCR clone calling, in-frame beta chains kept. Rows merge per CDR3 protein into single entries with the most common DNA and genes. The V and J calls come from TCRdb's annotation, not from the publication. The sample table holds 90,000 to 95,000 distinct CDR3 sequences, of which around 12% were seen once. The top ten clones comprise 35% to 45% of the sample.

The time point label, read with the paper, signifies: sample taken at primary tumor resection. Without any cell sorting, TCR sequencing was performed on whole RNA extracted either from tumor and nontumor lung tissue or from cryopreserved PBMC samples. Donors were around 69 patients with early-stage, untreated non-small cell lung cancer from the lung TRACERx cohort. Patients were selected for TCR sequencing only if sufficient RNA was available from at least two tumor regions. V is clipped by 2 bases and J by 1 base, and the sequence between their germline boundaries is 8 bases long. Sequences MNHEY (CDR1) and SVGAGI (CDR2) are obtained from the germline V gene. The CDR3, cysteine through phenylalanine, is 14 amino acids long. The only DNA kept is the CDR3, 42 bases in frame from the first base. What the work shows at the level of the full study, not this receptor alone: Additional single-cell paired TCR alpha and beta sequencing was considered necessary to confirm, at a functional level, the hypothesis that regional TCRs recognize regional mutations. Ubiquitous expanded tumor TCRs were detected in blood more often at tumor resection than at routine follow-up.

The V and J genes are TRBV6-5 and TRBJ1-1; the D gene is not confidently resolved. The sequencing used PBMCs, collected at surgery. This TCR was sampled from a male donor with early-stage non-small cell lung cancer. For the CDR3, the sequence is CASSYKKANTEAFF. The DNA sequence reads TGTGCCAGCAGTTACAAGAAGGCGAACACTGAAGCTTTCTTT.